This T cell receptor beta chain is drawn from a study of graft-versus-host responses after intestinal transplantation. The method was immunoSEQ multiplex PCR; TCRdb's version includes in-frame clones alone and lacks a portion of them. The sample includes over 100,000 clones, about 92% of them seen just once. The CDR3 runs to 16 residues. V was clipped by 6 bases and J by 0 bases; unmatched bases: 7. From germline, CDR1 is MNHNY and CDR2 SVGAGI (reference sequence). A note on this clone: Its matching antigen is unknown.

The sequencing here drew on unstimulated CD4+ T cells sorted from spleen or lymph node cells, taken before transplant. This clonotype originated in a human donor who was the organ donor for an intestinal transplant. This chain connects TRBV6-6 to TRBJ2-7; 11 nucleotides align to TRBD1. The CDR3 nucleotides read TGTGCCAGCAGAGCCTCAGGGACAGGGGGCTCCTACGAGCAGTACTTC. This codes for CASRASGTGGSYEQYF.